The sequence of this T cell receptor (beta chain) was determined in a study of cytomegalovirus exposure and HLA in healthy donors. Study information: Sequencing of some 200 million T cells in an earlier analysis found 100 million or so unique TCR beta sequences. Findings and limits, study-wide: The availability of immune exposure information extended only to CMV serostatus.

Amplification used 60 Vbeta primers and 13 Jbeta primers. Data came from immunoSEQ multiplex PCR; TCRdb stores just in-frame clones and leaves some out. The profile covers about 140,000 clones, with around 83% appearing a single time and around 4.1% taken by the ten largest. CDR1 and CDR2 from the germline V gene are SNHLY and FYNNEI. V was clipped by 5 bases and J by 4 bases, with 15 bases between them. This CDR3 comprises 14 residues. Notes on this clone: The antigen is not known.

The chain carries TRBV2 and TRBJ2-7; possibly TRBD2 for D (6 bases). Specimen: PBMCs. The receptor comes from a man aged 35 to 55 in good health and CMV-seropositive. The CDR3 loop reads CASSSGTSFYEQYF. CDR3 DNA sequence: TGTGCCAGCAGTTCCGGGACTTCCTTTTACGAGCAGTACTTC.